This entry lists 32 T cell receptor beta chains sequenced from one sample in a study of CD8 T cells in ankylosing spondylitis (TCRdb year 2017). The protocol used for the library was 5' RACE. Reads for this sample came from an Illumina HiSeq 2500. Using fastp at Q25 and MiXCR, TCRdb reprocessed the public reads and kept productive beta chains. Entries that share a CDR3 protein sequence are merged under the most common genes and DNA. In this sample the table shows roughly 280,000 distinct CDR3 sequences, roughly 20% of which occur a single time. The ten largest make up 7.8% of the sample. Sequenced material: blood, either unsorted or a sorted T cell fraction (not recorded which). The receptors stem from a male donor with ankylosing spondylitis or in good health (not recorded which).

This sequence joins TRBV7-9 and TRBJ2-6; possible D gene TRBD1, 6 bases. CDR1 and CDR2 from the germline V gene are SEHNR and FQNEAQ (reference sequence). The CDR3 totals 14 residues. Between the trimmed V and J ends, which lost 5 bases and 4 bases, there was a span of 9 bases. DNA for the CDR3: TGTGCCAGCAGCCCCGACAGGGGGGCCAACGTCCTGACTTTC. Its protein is CASSPDRGANVLTF.

The V gene is TRBV4-1, the J gene TRBJ2-5; D remains unclear. The length of the CDR3 is 16 residues. Deletions cut 4 bases from V and 5 bases from J, with 20 bases between. The germline V gene has CDR1 MGHRA and CDR2 YSYEKL. CDR3 nucleotides: TGCGCCAGCAGCCTTGATTGGGTTAGCCCGGGCGAGACCCAGTACTTC. As protein: CASSLDWVSPGETQYF.

The gene calls are TRBV20-1 and TRBJ1-2; D possibly corresponds to TRBD1 (5 bases). Trimming removed 6 bases at V and 7 bases at J, with 12 bases between. The CDR3 totals 11 residues. Looked up from germline, CDR1 is DFQATT and CDR2 is SNEGSKA (reference sequence). CDR3 DNA sequence: TGCAGTGCCTCGGGGACTACTGGCTACACCTTC. This codes for CSASGTTGYTF.

This clonotype was seen a few times. The V gene is TRBV5-1, the J gene TRBJ2-1, with TRBD1 as a possible D gene (6 bases). This CDR3 spans 15 amino acids. V shed 0 bases and J shed 3 bases, with 10 bases lying between them. Per germline, CDR1 SGHRS and CDR2 YFSETQ. Written as DNA, the CDR3 is TGCGCCAGCAGCTTGGGACTACAGGGCTACAATGAGCAGTTCTTC. This sequence encodes CASSLGLQGYNEQFF.

The gene calls are TRBV5-6 and TRBJ2-3; D is perhaps TRBD2 (6 bases). Trimming took off 4 bases at V and 0 bases at J, with 18 bases between the two ends. Per germline, CDR1 SGHDT and CDR2 YYEEEE. CDR3 length equals 17 residues. In nucleotides, the CDR3 is TGTGCCAGCAGCCCGGACCGGGACTTCATGAGCACAGATACGCAGTATTTT. Its translation is CASSPDRDFMSTDTQYF. Full variable domain (outside the CDR3, taken from reference TRBV5-6 and TRBJ2-3): DAGVTQSPTHLIKTRGQQVTLRCSPKSGHDTVSWYQQALGQGPQFIFQYYEEEERQRGNFPDRFSGHQFPNYSSELNVNALLLGDSALYLCASSPDRDFMSTDTQYFGPGTRLTVL.

This clonotype was observed a few times. The J gene is TRBJ1-5, the V gene TRBV2, with D possibly matching TRBD1 (6 bases). The V end lost 2 bases, the J end lost 2 bases, and 10 bases lay between the germline ends. CDR3 length: 15 amino acids. CDR1 and CDR2 (germline): SNHLY, FYNNEI. In nucleotides, the CDR3 is TGTGCCAGCAGTGAAACAGGGTTTGGCAATCAGCCCCAGCATTTT. Residues: CASSETGFGNQPQHF. The variable domain in full, with the rest retrieved from reference TRBV2 and TRBJ1-5, is EPEVTQTPSHQVTQMGQEVILRCVPISNHLYFYWYRQILGQKVEFLVSFYNNEISEKSEIFDDQFSVERPDGSNFTLKIRSTKLEDSAMYFCASSETGFGNQPQHFGDGTRLSIL.

As for this clonotype: A much bigger clone sits one base away, suggesting this may be a read error. This chain links TRBV7-6 with TRBJ1-1, with D possibly TRBD1 on 6 matching bases. The CDR3 has 14 residues. CDR1 SGHVS and CDR2 FNYEAQ come from the germline V gene. The germline V and J ends were trimmed by 5 bases and 1 base, with 11 bases remaining between them. The CDR3 region is CASSHGTRNTEAFF. CDR3 DNA sequence: TGTGCCAGCAGCCATGGGACAAGGAACACTGAAGCTTTCTTT.

The chain uses TRBV6-6 and TRBJ2-5; TRBD1 is a possible D gene (6 bases). Trimming removed 8 bases at V and 5 bases at J, with 12 bases between. Germline V gene lookup returns CDR1 MNHNY and CDR2 SVGAGI (reference sequence). The CDR3 loop spans 12 amino acids. This CDR3 is CASGGAGETQYF. DNA for the CDR3: TGTGCCAGCGGGGGCGCAGGTGAGACCCAGTACTTC.

The chain employs TRBV6-5 and TRBJ2-7, with TRBD1 identical over 7 bases. V gave up 2 bases and J gave up 4 bases; unmatched junction bases: 11. The length of the CDR3 is 16 residues. Germline V gene sequence: CDR1 MNHEY, CDR2 SVGAGI. The CDR3 coding sequence is TGTGCCAGCAGTTACGCCAGCTCCGGGACAGCGTACGAGCAGTACGTC. Translating gives CASSYASSGTAYEQYV.

V gene TRBV14 combines with J gene TRBJ2-1; the match to TRBD2 covers 7 bases. V gave up 0 bases and J gave up 6 bases; unmatched junction bases: 5. CDR1 is SGHDN, CDR2 FVKESK, per germline. The CDR3 spans 15 residues. The DNA for the CDR3 is TGTGCCAGCAGCCAAGAGTTAGCGGGCCTCAATGAGCAGTTCTTC. Its protein product is CASSQELAGLNEQFF.

This clonotype was seen more than once but under ten times. The chain joins TRBV30 to TRBJ2-3, with D tentatively TRBD2 (5 bases). The CDR3 is made up of 12 amino acids. Trimming stripped 2 bases from V and 4 bases from J, with 7 bases between. Per germline, CDR1 GTSNPN and CDR2 SVGIG (reference sequence). The CDR3, as DNA: TGTGCCTGGAGTCTGGGAGCAGATACGCAGTATTTT. Translating it yields CAWSLGADTQYF.

This clonotype was detected a few times. The gene calls are TRBV6-1 and TRBJ1-1; D unresolved. Trimming took 7 bases from V and 0 from J, leaving 9 bases between them. This CDR3 contains 13 residues. Germline V gene sequence: CDR1 MNHNS, CDR2 SASEGT. The CDR3 sequence is CASKVKLNTEAFF. Here the CDR3 DNA reads TGTGCCAGCAAGGTCAAATTGAACACTGAAGCTTTCTTT.

The chain links TRBV3-1 to TRBJ1-1, with 7 bases lining up with TRBD1. The V segment lost 1 base and the J segment 5 bases; nucleotides outside the gene matches: 10. This CDR3 comprises 16 residues. Germline V gene sequence: CDR1 LGHDT, CDR2 YNNKEL (reference sequence). The CDR3 DNA reads TGTGCCAGCAGCCAAGCGGGTCAGGGGGTCGGTACTGAAGCTTTCTTT. This translates into CASSQAGQGVGTEAFF.

This clonotype was detected a few times. The genes are TRBV12-3 or TRBV12-4 and TRBJ2-2, with TRBD1 identical over 8 bases. The CDR3 has 15 amino acids. V lost 5 bases to trimming and J lost 5 bases; unmatched junction nucleotides: 7. The CDR3 loop is CASSTPGGKTGELFF. The DNA of the CDR3 is TGTGCCAGCAGTACCCCAGGGGGCAAGACCGGGGAGCTGTTTTTT.

The chain links TRBV27 to TRBJ2-1; 7 positions agree with TRBD2. Germline CDR1 reads MNHEY; CDR2 reads SMNVEV (reference sequence). V gave up 1 base and J gave up 5 bases; unmatched junction bases: 8. This CDR3 spans 16 amino acids. CDR3 amino acids: CASSLLASGGNNEQFF. The CDR3 DNA follows: TGTGCCAGCAGTTTATTGGCTAGCGGAGGGAACAATGAGCAGTTCTTC.

The chain has TRBV12-3 or TRBV12-4 and TRBJ2-3, with TRBD2 as a possible D gene (6 bases). This CDR3 spans 15 amino acids. Trimming removed 5 bases from V and 3 bases from J, with 15 bases in between. CDR3 amino acids: CASSTDGGSTDTQYF. CDR3 bases: TGTGCCAGCAGTACCGACGGGGGAAGTACAGATACGCAGTATTTT.

This clonotype turned up a few times. The chain is built from TRBV20-1 and TRBJ2-5; 8 bases agree with TRBD2. The CDR3 is 14 residues long. The germline V gene encodes CDR1 DFQATT and CDR2 SNEGSKA (reference sequence). After removal of 5 bases from V and 4 bases from J, the junction contained 9 bases not matched to a gene. The CDR3 DNA reads as TGCAGTGCTCCTGCGGGAGGTTCGGCAGAGACCCAGTACTTC. Its translation: CSAPAGGSAETQYF.

With respect to this clonotype: A read error is possible here, since a much larger clone lies one base away. This chain uses TRBV5-1 with TRBJ2-5, with D possibly TRBD1 on 6 matching bases. CDR3 length: 16 amino acids. Germline CDR1 and CDR2: SGHRS and YFSETQ. Trimming cost V 0 bases and J 1 base, with 13 bases left between them. The CDR3 region is CASSLGELGGQETQYF. CDR3 nucleotide sequence: TGCGCCAGCAGCTTGGGGGAACTAGGGGGCCAAGAGACCCAGTACTTC.

Many counts were recorded for this clonotype. The gene calls are TRBV12-3 or TRBV12-4 and TRBJ2-2; 10 bases align to TRBD2. J gave up 5 bases and V 5 bases, and 2 bases lay outside the gene matches. The CDR3 length is 14 residues. DNA for the CDR3: TGTGCCAGCAGTAGCGGGGGGGATACCGGGGAGCTGTTTTTT. Translating it yields CASSSGGDTGELFF.

This clonotype came up a few times. The chain recombines TRBV10-3 with TRBJ2-2; no clear D gene. Trimming stripped 4 bases from V and 5 bases from J, with 17 bases between. The germline gives CDR1 ENHRY, CDR2 SYGVKD. The CDR3 is made up of 16 amino acids. CDR3 in amino acids: CAISGEKSKRTGELFF. CDR3 DNA: TGTGCCATCAGTGGGGAAAAGTCAAAGCGAACCGGGGAGCTGTTTTTT.

This chain joins TRBV5-1 and TRBJ1-2, with D unclear. Germline CDR1 and CDR2: SGHRS and YFSETQ. Trimming stripped 0 bases from V and 8 bases from J, with 20 bases between. The CDR3 runs 16 residues. Written as DNA, the CDR3 is TGCGCCAGCAGCTTGGCCGGTACAGTGGGAGTCTTCGGCTACACCTTC. It codes for CASSLAGTVGVFGYTF. The full variable domain, with the rest looked up from reference TRBV5-1 and TRBJ1-2, is KAGVTQTPRYLIKTRGQQVTLSCSPISGHRSVSWYQQTPGQGLQFLFEYFSETQRNKGNFPGRFSGRQFSNSRSEMNVSTLELGDSALYLCASSLAGTVGVFGYTFGSGTRLTVV.

This clonotype has just a few counts. The rearrangement links TRBV12-3 or TRBV12-4 to TRBJ2-7; no reliable D call. Trimming pared 5 bases from V and 7 bases from J, leaving 15 bases between. The CDR3 spans 13 residues. The CDR3 nucleotides read TGTGCCAGCAGTAGAGTCGGTTCCGGAGAGCAGTACGTC. It encodes CASSRVGSGEQYV.

The rearrangement links TRBV5-6 to TRBJ2-2; D is possibly TRBD1 or TRBD2 (5 bases each). V was pared by 1 base and J by 3 bases, with 10 bases between. Germline CDR1 SGHDT, CDR2 YYEEEE. The CDR3 length is 15 residues. Here the CDR3 reads CASSLWGLHTGELFF. For the CDR3, the DNA is TGTGCCAGCAGCTTGTGGGGGTTGCACACCGGGGAGCTGTTTTTT.

This clonotype was recorded at least ten times. The rearrangement links TRBV6-5 to TRBJ2-4; D ambiguous. The ends were cut back, 0 bases at V and 9 bases at J, with 9 bases in the middle. CDR1 and CDR2 from the germline V gene are MNHEY and SVGAGI. The CDR3 is 13 amino acids. The CDR3 loop reads CASSYSGNGIQYF. CDR3 sequence (DNA): TGTGCCAGCAGTTACTCAGGCAATGGCATTCAGTACTTC.

The sample holds a few counts of this clonotype. CDR3 residues: CSAPNSMSTEAFF. DNA of the CDR3: TGCAGTGCCCCGAATTCCATGAGCACTGAAGCTTTCTTT. The chain joins TRBV20-1 to TRBJ1-1; D not resolved. The V end lost 6 bases, the J end lost 4 bases, and 15 bases lay between the germline ends. The CDR3 sequence is 13 residues long. The germline V gene encodes CDR1 DFQATT and CDR2 SNEGSKA (reference sequence).

This clonotype showed up just a few times. The chain has TRBV20-1 and TRBJ2-5; D is undetermined. From germline, CDR1 is DFQATT and CDR2 SNEGSKA (reference sequence). The germline V and J ends were trimmed by 3 bases and 0 bases, with 14 bases remaining between them. The CDR3 is made up of 15 amino acids. DNA for the CDR3: TGCAGTGCTAGGGCCCCTCACAGCAACCAAGAGACCCAGTACTTC. Translating gives CSARAPHSNQETQYF.

This clonotype was counted many times. The chain couples TRBV12-3 or TRBV12-4 to TRBJ1-5; D is possibly TRBD1 (6 bases). This CDR3 is 17 amino acids long. V was cut by 5 bases and J by 2 bases, with 19 bases left in between. The CDR3 sequence: CASSPTGRGWGNQPQHF. Written as DNA, the CDR3 is TGTGCCAGCAGTCCAACAGGGCGGGGGTGGGGCAATCAGCCCCAGCATTTT.

This clonotype was picked up many times. This sequence joins TRBV5-1 and TRBJ2-3; 10 bases align to TRBD2. After removal of 0 bases from V and 3 bases from J, the junction contained 4 bases not matched to a gene. This CDR3 contains 16 residues. Germline CDR1 and CDR2: SGHRS and YFSETQ. The DNA for the CDR3 is TGCGCCAGCAGCTTGGGGACTAGCGGTGGGACAGATACGCAGTATTTT. This translates into CASSLGTSGGTDTQYF.

V usage is TRBV18 and J usage is TRBJ2-5, with D unclear. V shed 1 base and J shed 0 bases, with 12 bases lying between them. Looked up from germline, CDR1 is KGHSH and CDR2 is LQKENI. The CDR3 length is 16 residues. The CDR3 sequence is CASSPRARSYQETQYF. The CDR3 DNA follows: TGTGCCAGCTCACCACGGGCAAGGTCGTACCAAGAGACCCAGTACTTC.

This clonotype was detected only once. The J gene is TRBJ2-3, the V gene TRBV6-4, with 8 positions matching TRBD1. This CDR3 region has 14 residues. CDR1 and CDR2 from the germline V gene are MRHNA and SNTAGT. J gave up 5 bases and V 3 bases, and 4 bases lay outside the gene matches. The chain's CDR3 is CASSEGRGQDTQYF. Here the CDR3 DNA reads TGTGCCAGCAGTGAGGGCAGGGGGCAAGATACGCAGTATTTT.

The chain recombines TRBV2 with TRBJ2-7; no reliable D call. The V end was cut by 3 bases, the J end by 6 bases, with 12 bases between. Germline V lookup: CDR1 SNHLY, CDR2 FYNNEI. This CDR3 is 13 amino acids long. This CDR3 is CASSELELGEQYV. Written as DNA, the CDR3 is TGTGCCAGCAGTGAGTTGGAGCTGGGCGAGCAGTACGTC.

The sample holds many counts of this clonotype. J is TRBJ2-7 and V is TRBV28; D might be TRBD2 (5 bases). Germline assignment: CDR1 MDHEN and CDR2 SYDVKM. V was shortened by 4 bases and J by 4 bases, with 11 bases between the two germline ends. CDR3 length: 13 amino acids. Here the CDR3 reads CASSSGPGYEQYV. In DNA, the CDR3 is TGTGCCAGCAGTTCGGGCCCGGGGTACGAGCAGTACGTC.